The T cell receptor beta chain under discussion was sequenced for a study of blood T cell repertoires in COVID-19 (dated by TCRdb to the early 2020s). For the study in its entirety: Samples from collaborators originated in the United States, Italy and Spain and spanned both the acute and convalescent phases of COVID-19. The material from the prospective study consisted of cDNA or gDNA derived from T cells, B-cell-depleted T cells, or PBMCs. The dataset comprised deeply sampled blood TCRbeta repertoires from subjects exposed to, actively infected with, or recovered from COVID-19. The repertoires were released in a freely available public database meant as a resource for research on the immune response to SARS-CoV-2. Samples were obtained from the ongoing ImmuneRACE study (first 160 participants) and from about 1,300 subjects provided by 6 global collaborators. A de-identified subject ID, COVID-19 status, age in years and sex were almost always included in the sample metadata. Where available, HLA class I and class II types were obtained from metadata supplied by the sample provider rather than from assay-based typing. Study-wide findings and limitations: The amount of clinical and demographic metadata varied by source and participant and was provided uncurated.

TCRbeta CDR3 regions were amplified from genomic DNA by means of the immunoSEQ Assay, a bias-controlled multiplex PCR. Concerning the study's data processing: The number of nucleated cells in each sample was estimated by amplification of reference gene primers within the assay. Sequence reads were collapsed and filtered to measure the absolute abundance of every unique TCRbeta CDR3 rearrangement. For each sample, productive Simpson clonality was calculated as the square root of Simpson's diversity index across productive rearrangements. TCRdb holds this immuneACCESS table with in-frame rearrangements only. Some clones are missing; in checked studies, unresolved V genes explain under half, and the rest has no known cause. The V and J calls and clone size come from that table; D and trimming were worked out from the DNA. Present in this sample are approximately 25,000 clones, roughly 90% of which were seen just once. 9.5% to 15% of the sample rests with the top ten.

Collaborating institutions collected whole blood in K2EDTA tubes following their own protocols. Collaborator samples were shipped for TCRbeta analysis as frozen whole blood, isolated PBMCs, or DNA extracted from either sample type. Notes on this clone: Its antigen target is currently unknown. The sample holds no much larger clone one base away, and base qualities are not on file.

Sequencing input: peripheral blood. This receptor was identified in a woman of 80 years or more with active or convalescent COVID-19.

The DNA sequence follows: TGTGCCAGCAGCCTTCCCCAGGTCGGGGATGAAAAACTGTTTTTT. It encodes CASSLPQVGDEKLFF. Recombination joined TRBV28 with TRBJ1-4; too little of a D gene remains to name it. The germline V gene provides CDR1 MDHEN and CDR2 SYDVKM. V loses 6 bases of germline sequence and J loses 6 bases, and the interval between the two ends is 17 bases. Counted from cysteine to phenylalanine, this CDR3 has 15 amino acids. This entry keeps only the CDR3 DNA: 45 bases, framed from base 1.